This TCR beta chain was recorded in a study of CXCR3-negative and CXCR3-positive naive CD8 T cells. Note on this clonotype: The antigen is undetermined.

TRB cDNA was prepared as libraries by UMI-labeled 5' RACE. For each CDR3 protein, TCRdb gives one entry from its re-call of the 5' RACE reads, without DNA. The table for this sample gives 75,000 to 90,000 distinct CDR3 sequences. Whole-study findings and limits: TRB CDR3s of CXCR3-positive naive cells were more hydrophobic than those of CXCR3-negative naive cells. Unlike memory cells, which differed, naive CXCR3-negative and CXCR3-positive cells had similar TRBV-TRBJ usage.

The CDR3 is made up of 14 amino acids. In germline, CDR1 is SEHNR, CDR2 FQNEAQ (reference sequence). The V gene is TRBV7-9, the J gene TRBJ1-1; without DNA, the TCRdb call of TRBD1 cannot be checked. The TCR originated in a human donor in good health. Some clones in this sample may be carry-over from other donors' samples. Sequences were obtained from naive CXCR3+ CD8+ T cells from blood. Sample subset: CD45RO-CCR7+CD27+CD95- naive CD8+ T cells expressing CXCR3 (TNR3+). This CDR3 is CASSLYDSNTEAFF.